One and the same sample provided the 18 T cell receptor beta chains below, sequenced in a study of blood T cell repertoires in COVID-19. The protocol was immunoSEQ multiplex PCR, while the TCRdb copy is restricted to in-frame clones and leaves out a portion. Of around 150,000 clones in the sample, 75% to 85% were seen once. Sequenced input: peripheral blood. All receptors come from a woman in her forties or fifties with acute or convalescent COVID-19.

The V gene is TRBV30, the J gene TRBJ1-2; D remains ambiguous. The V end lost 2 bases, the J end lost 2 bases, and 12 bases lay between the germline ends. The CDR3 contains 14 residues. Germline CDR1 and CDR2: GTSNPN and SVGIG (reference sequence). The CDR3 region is CAWSISGRNYGYTF. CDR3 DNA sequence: TGTGCCTGGAGTATTAGCGGACGGAACTATGGCTACACCTTC.

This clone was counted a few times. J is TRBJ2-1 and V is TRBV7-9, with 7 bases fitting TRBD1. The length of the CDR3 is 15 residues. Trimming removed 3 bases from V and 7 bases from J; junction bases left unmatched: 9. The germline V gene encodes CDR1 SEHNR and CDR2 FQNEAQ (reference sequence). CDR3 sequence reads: CASSFGEGGRNEQFF. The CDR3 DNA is TGTGCCAGCAGCTTTGGTGAAGGGGGCAGGAATGAGCAGTTCTTC.

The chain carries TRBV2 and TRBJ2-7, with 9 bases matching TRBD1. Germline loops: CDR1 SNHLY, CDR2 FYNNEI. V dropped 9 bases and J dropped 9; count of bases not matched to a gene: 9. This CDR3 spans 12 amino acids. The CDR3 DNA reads TGTGCCAGTGGGGACAGGGATGGGGGGCAGTACTTC. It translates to CASGDRDGGQYF.

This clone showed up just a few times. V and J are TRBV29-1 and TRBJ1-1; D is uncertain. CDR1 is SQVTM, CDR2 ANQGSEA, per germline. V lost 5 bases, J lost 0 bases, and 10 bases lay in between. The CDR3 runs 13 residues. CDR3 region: CSVHPNMNTEAFF. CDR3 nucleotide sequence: TGCAGCGTTCACCCCAACATGAACACTGAAGCTTTCTTT.

The CDR3 sequence is CASRPDRGPYNEQFF. The CDR3 DNA sequence: TGTGCCAGTAGGCCAGACAGGGGTCCCTACAATGAGCAGTTCTTC. The V call is TRBV19, the J call TRBJ2-1, with 8 positions matching TRBD1. Germline V CDR1 and CDR2: LNHDA, SQIVND (reference sequence). V was pared by 6 bases and J by 2 bases, with 6 bases of the junction left unmatched. The length of the CDR3 is 15 residues. Looking up the rest from reference TRBV19 and TRBJ2-1 gives the full variable domain: DGGITQSPKYLFRKEGQNVTLSCEQNLNHDAMYWYRQDPGQGLRLIYYSQIVNDFQKGDIAEGYSVSREKKESFPLTVTSAQKNPTAFYLCASRPDRGPYNEQFFGPGTRLTVL.

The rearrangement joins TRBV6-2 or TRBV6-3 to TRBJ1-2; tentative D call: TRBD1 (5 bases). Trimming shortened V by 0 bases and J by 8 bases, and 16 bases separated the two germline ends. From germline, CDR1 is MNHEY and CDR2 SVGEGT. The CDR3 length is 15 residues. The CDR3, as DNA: TGTGCCAGCAGTTACTCGAGTCCAGGGAGGCGGGGCTACACCTTC. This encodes CASSYSSPGRRGYTF.

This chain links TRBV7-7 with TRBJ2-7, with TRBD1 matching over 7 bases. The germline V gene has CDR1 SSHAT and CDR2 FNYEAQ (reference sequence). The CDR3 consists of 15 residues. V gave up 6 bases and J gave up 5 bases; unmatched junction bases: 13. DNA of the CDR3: TGTGCCAGCAGTTTAAGCCCGGGACAGATGAACGAGCAGTACTTC. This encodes CASSLSPGQMNEQYF.

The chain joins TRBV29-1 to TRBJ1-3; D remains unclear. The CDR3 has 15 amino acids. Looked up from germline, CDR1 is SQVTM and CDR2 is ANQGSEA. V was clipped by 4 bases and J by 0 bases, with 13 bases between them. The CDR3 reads CSVVERAHSGNTIYF. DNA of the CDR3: TGCAGCGTTGTAGAGAGGGCACACTCTGGAAACACCATATATTTT.

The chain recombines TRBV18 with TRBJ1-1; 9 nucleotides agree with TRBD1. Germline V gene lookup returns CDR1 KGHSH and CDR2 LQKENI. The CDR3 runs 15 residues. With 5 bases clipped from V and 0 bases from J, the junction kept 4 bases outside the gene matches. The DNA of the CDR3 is TGTGCCAGCTCAACAGGGGGCGGTATGAACACTGAAGCTTTCTTT. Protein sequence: CASSTGGGMNTEAFF.

In DNA, the CDR3 is TGTGCCAGCAGCTATGACAGGAGCACAGATACGCAGTATTTT. It codes for CASSYDRSTDTQYF. The V and J genes are TRBV5-8 and TRBJ2-3; D is perhaps TRBD1 (6 bases). Germline CDR1 and CDR2: SGHTS and YDEGEE. The V end lost 3 bases, the J end lost 0 bases, and 8 bases lay between the germline ends. The CDR3 has 14 residues.

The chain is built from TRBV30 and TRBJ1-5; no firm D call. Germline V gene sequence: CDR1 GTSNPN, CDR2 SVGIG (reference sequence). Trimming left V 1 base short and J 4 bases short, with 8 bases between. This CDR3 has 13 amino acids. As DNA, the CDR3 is TGTGCCTGGAGTGGGCAGGATAATCAGCCCCAGCATTTT. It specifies CAWSGQDNQPQHF. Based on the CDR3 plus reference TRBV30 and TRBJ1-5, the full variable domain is SQTIHQWPATLVQPVGSPLSLECTVEGTSNPNLYWYRQAAGRGLQLLFYSVGIGQISSEVPQNLSASRPQDRQFILSSKKLLLSDSGFYLCAWSGQDNQPQHFGDGTRLSIL.

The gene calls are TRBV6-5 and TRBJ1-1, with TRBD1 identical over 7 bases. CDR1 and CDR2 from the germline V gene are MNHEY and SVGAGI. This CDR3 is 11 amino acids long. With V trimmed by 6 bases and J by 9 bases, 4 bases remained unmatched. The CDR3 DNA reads TGTGCCAGCAGATGGGACAGACAAGCTTTCTTT. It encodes CASRWDRQAFF.

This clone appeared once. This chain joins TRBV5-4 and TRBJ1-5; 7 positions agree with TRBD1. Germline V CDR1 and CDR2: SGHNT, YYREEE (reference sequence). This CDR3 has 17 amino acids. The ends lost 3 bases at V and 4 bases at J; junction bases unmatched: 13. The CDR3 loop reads CASSSPGQKRENQPQHF. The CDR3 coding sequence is TGTGCCAGCAGCTCACCGGGACAGAAGAGAGAAAATCAGCCCCAGCATTTT.

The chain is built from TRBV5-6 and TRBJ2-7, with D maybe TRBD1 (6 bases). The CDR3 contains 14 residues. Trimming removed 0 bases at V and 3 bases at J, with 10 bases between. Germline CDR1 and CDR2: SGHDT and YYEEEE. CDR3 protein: CASSLERGFYEQYF. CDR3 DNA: TGTGCCAGCAGCTTGGAGAGGGGGTTCTACGAGCAGTACTTC.

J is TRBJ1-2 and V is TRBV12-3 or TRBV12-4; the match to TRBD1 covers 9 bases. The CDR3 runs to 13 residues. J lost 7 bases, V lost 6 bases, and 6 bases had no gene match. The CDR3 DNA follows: TGTGCCAGCAGCACCGGGACAGGGATTGGCTACACCTTC. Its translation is CASSTGTGIGYTF.

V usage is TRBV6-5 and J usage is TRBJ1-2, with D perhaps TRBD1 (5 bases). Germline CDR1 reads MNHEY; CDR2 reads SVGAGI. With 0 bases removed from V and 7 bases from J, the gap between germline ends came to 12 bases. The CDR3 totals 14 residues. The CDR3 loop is CASSYSRRDGGYTF. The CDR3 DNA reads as TGTGCCAGCAGTTACTCTCGGAGGGACGGTGGCTACACCTTC.

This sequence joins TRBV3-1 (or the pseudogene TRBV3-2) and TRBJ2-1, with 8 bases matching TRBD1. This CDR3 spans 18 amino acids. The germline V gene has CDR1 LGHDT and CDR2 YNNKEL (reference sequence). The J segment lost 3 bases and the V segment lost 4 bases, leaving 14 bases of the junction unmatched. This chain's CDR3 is CASSPRDRKSPYYNEQFF. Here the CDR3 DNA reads TGTGCCAGCAGCCCCCGGGACAGGAAAAGCCCCTACTACAATGAGCAGTTCTTC.

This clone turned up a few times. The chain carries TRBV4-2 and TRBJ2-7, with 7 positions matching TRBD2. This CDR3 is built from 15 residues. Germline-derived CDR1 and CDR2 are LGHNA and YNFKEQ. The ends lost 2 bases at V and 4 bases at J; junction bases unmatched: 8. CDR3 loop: CASSQSTSAVYEQYF. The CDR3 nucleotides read TGTGCCAGCAGCCAATCTACTAGCGCGGTTTACGAGCAGTACTTC.